These 23 T cell receptor beta chains were all obtained from the same sample, sequenced in a study of blood T cell repertoires in COVID-19. Clones were sequenced by immunoSEQ multiplex PCR, and TCRdb holds only the in-frame ones, with some missing. The sample comprises under 150,000 clones, about four fifths of which are singletons, and approximately 4% rests with the top ten. Material for sequencing was peripheral blood. The receptors shown here come from a woman of 80 years or more with acute or convalescent COVID-19.

The chain combines TRBV23-1 with TRBJ2-5; D possibly corresponds to TRBD1 (6 bases). TRBV23-1 is assigned to the ORF class and has an uncertain function. This CDR3 spans 16 amino acids. V lost 6 bases, J lost 1 base, and 18 bases lay in between. The CDR3 loop is CASSPVGGHLQETQYF. For the CDR3, the DNA is TGCGCCAGCAGCCCCGTTGGGGGACACCTCCAAGAGACCCAGTACTTC.

V gene TRBV5-1 combines with J gene TRBJ2-2, with a possible D match to TRBD1 (6 bases). V was clipped by 0 bases and J by 6 bases, with 12 bases between them. The germline V gene has CDR1 SGHRS and CDR2 YFSETQ. This CDR3 is built from 15 residues. The CDR3 region is CASSLALGAAGELFF. The DNA of the CDR3 is TGCGCCAGCAGCTTGGCCCTGGGGGCCGCCGGGGAGCTGTTTTTT.

J is TRBJ1-5 and V is TRBV7-9, with D uncertain. This CDR3 has 13 amino acids. Per germline, CDR1 SEHNR and CDR2 FQNEAQ (reference sequence). With 7 bases removed from V and 1 base from J, the gap between germline ends came to 8 bases. CDR3 protein: CASTSGSNQPQHF. The CDR3 bases are TGTGCCAGCACTTCGGGGAGCAATCAGCCCCAGCATTTT. Variable domain in full (rest from reference TRBV7-9 and TRBJ1-5): DTGVSQNPRHKITKRGQNVTFRCDPISEHNRLYWYRQTLGQGPEFLTYFQNEAQLEKSRLLSDRFSAERPKGSFSTLEIQRTEQGDSAMYLCASTSGSNQPQHFGDGTRLSIL.

The V gene is TRBV6-6, the J gene TRBJ1-1; D possibly corresponds to TRBD1 (6 bases). Germline V gives CDR1 MNHNY, CDR2 SVGAGI (reference sequence). The CDR3 runs 13 residues. V lost 6 bases to trimming and J lost 2 bases, with 10 bases between them. CDR3 sequence (DNA): TGTGCCAGCAGACAGGGCAGAAACACTGAAGCTTTCTTT. This codes for CASRQGRNTEAFF.

This clone has just one count. The chain carries TRBV14 and TRBJ1-6; TRBD1 matches at 8 bases. The J segment lost 4 bases and the V segment lost 6 bases, leaving 8 bases of the junction unmatched. Per the germline V gene, CDR1 is SGHDN and CDR2 is FVKESK. CDR3 length: 16 residues. The CDR3, as DNA: TGTGCCAGCAGTGACAGACAGGGGTCGTATAATTCACCCCTCCACTTT. Amino acids: CASSDRQGSYNSPLHF.

V gene TRBV10-3 combines with J gene TRBJ2-3; 7 positions match TRBD2. The CDR3 consists of 13 residues. The germline gives CDR1 ENHRY, CDR2 SYGVKD. CDR3 sequence reads: CAAGTTGLDTQYF. CDR3 nucleotide sequence: TGTGCGGCTGGGACTACCGGTCTAGATACGCAGTATTTT.

Only a few counts were recorded for this clone. CDR3 protein: CASSQEGQGSWDEKLFF. The CDR3 DNA reads as TGTGCCAGCAGCCAAGAGGGACAGGGAAGTTGGGATGAAAAACTGTTTTTT. This rearrangement joins TRBV14 to TRBJ1-4, with 9 bases fitting TRBD1. CDR3 length equals 17 residues. Germline trimming cut 0 bases from V and 6 bases from J; bases unmatched to any gene: 8. The germline V gene has CDR1 SGHDN and CDR2 FVKESK. Using reference TRBV14 and TRBJ1-4 for the parts outside the CDR3, the full variable domain is EAGVTQFPSHSVIEKGQTVTLRCDPISGHDNLYWYRRVMGKEIKFLLHFVKESKQDESGMPNNRFLAERTGGTYSTLKVQPAELEDSGVYFCASSQEGQGSWDEKLFFGSGTQLSVL.

The V and J genes are TRBV5-4 and TRBJ2-3; D perhaps matches TRBD1 (6 bases). Germline values: CDR1 SGHNT, CDR2 YYREEE (reference sequence). The CDR3 has 15 residues. Trimming left V 3 bases short and J 0 bases short, with 11 bases between. CDR3 protein: CASSSDSASTDTQYF. CDR3 DNA sequence: TGTGCCAGCAGCTCGGACAGTGCTAGCACAGATACGCAGTATTTT.

V is TRBV28 and J is TRBJ1-1; maybe TRBD1 (5 bases). The CDR3 is 12 amino acids. CDR1 and CDR2 from the germline V gene are MDHEN and SYDVKM. V shed 7 bases and J shed 12 bases, with 18 bases lying between them. The CDR3 protein is CASTLAGFTPFF. The CDR3 DNA sequence: TGTGCCAGCACCTTAGCAGGGTTTACACCTTTCTTT.

CDR3 amino acids: CASSYRGSGETQYF. CDR3 sequence (DNA): TGCGCCAGCAGCTACCGGGGGTCGGGGGAGACCCAGTACTTC. The genes are TRBV5-1 and TRBJ2-5, with D maybe TRBD2 (6 bases). CDR1 and CDR2 (germline): SGHRS, YFSETQ. V lost 3 bases and J lost 5, with 14 bases in between. The CDR3 runs 14 residues.

There are many counts of this clone. V usage is TRBV11-2 and J usage is TRBJ1-1; no clear D. V was trimmed by 4 bases and J by 5 bases, leaving 14 bases between them. The CDR3 sequence is 14 residues long. Germline V CDR1 and CDR2: SGHAT, FQNNGV. CDR3 nucleotides: TGTGCCAGCAGCTCGATGCGGGGTTGGACTGAAGCTTTCTTT. Protein: CASSSMRGWTEAFF.

The J gene is TRBJ1-3, the V gene TRBV20-1; D unclear. V was shortened by 3 bases and J by 4 bases, with 13 bases between the two germline ends. Germline V gene lookup returns CDR1 DFQATT and CDR2 SNEGSKA (reference sequence). The CDR3 has 14 residues. CDR3 sequence (DNA): TGCAGTGCTAGTAAGGCTCAGGCCGGAAACACCATATATTTT. Translating it yields CSASKAQAGNTIYF.

This rearrangement joins TRBV29-1 to TRBJ1-1, with 7 positions matching TRBD1. With V trimmed by 7 bases and J by 4 bases, 6 bases remained unmatched. Germline CDR1 is SQVTM and CDR2 is ANQGSEA. The CDR3 has 12 residues. CDR3 in amino acids: CSADPGGTEAFF. For the CDR3, the DNA is TGCAGCGCAGACCCAGGGGGCACTGAAGCTTTCTTT.

V and J are TRBV11-2 and TRBJ2-3; weak D call: TRBD2 (6 bases). The CDR3 has 13 residues. Trimming took 1 base from V and 5 from J, leaving 7 bases between them. Looked up from germline, CDR1 is SGHAT and CDR2 is FQNNGV. CDR3 coding DNA: TGTGCCAGCAGCTTAGGGCGGGGAGATACGCAGTATTTT. It codes for CASSLGRGDTQYF.

The J gene is TRBJ2-7, the V gene TRBV10-3; D is possibly TRBD1 (6 bases). CDR1 is ENHRY and CDR2 is SYGVKD in the germline V gene. The CDR3 length is 13 residues. The germline V and J ends were trimmed by 10 bases and 2 bases, with 15 bases remaining between them. The CDR3 DNA follows: TGTGCCACCAGCGACAGGCAAACCTACGAGCAGTACTTC. Its translation is CATSDRQTYEQYF.

This clone was seen only a few times. CDR3 residues: CASRGWGQGDGYGYTF. DNA of the CDR3: TGTGCCAGCCGAGGGTGGGGGCAGGGGGATGGCTATGGCTACACCTTC. The J gene is TRBJ1-2, the V gene TRBV19, with TRBD1 matching over 7 bases. The CDR3 contains 16 residues. V was pared by 9 bases and J by 4 bases, with 17 bases of the junction left unmatched. Germline V gene lookup returns CDR1 LNHDA and CDR2 SQIVND (reference sequence).

This clone was seen a few times. The chain employs TRBV4-2 and TRBJ2-7; 9 nucleotides line up with TRBD1. In germline, CDR1 is LGHNA, CDR2 YNFKEQ. The CDR3 has 15 amino acids. J gave up 2 bases and V 0 bases, and 2 bases lay outside the gene matches. Here the CDR3 reads CASSQETGGTYEQYF. CDR3 DNA sequence: TGTGCCAGCAGCCAAGAGACAGGGGGGACCTACGAGCAGTACTTC.

The gene calls are TRBV28 and TRBJ1-3; D call uncertain. The ends were cut back, 5 bases at V and 0 bases at J, with 14 bases in the middle. Germline V gene data show CDR1 as MDHEN and CDR2 as SYDVKM. This CDR3 has 16 amino acids. As DNA, the CDR3 is TGTGCCAGCAGTCCCCCCGGGAGACCCTCTGGAAACACCATATATTTT. This codes for CASSPPGRPSGNTIYF.

The chain joins TRBV27 to TRBJ2-2, with D perhaps matching TRBD1 (6 bases). Germline CDR1 is MNHEY and CDR2 is SMNVEV (reference sequence). V was trimmed by 3 bases and J by 4 bases, leaving 12 bases between them. The CDR3 consists of 15 residues. In nucleotides, the CDR3 is TGTGCCAGCAGTTTGTATCCCAGGGGCACCGGGGAGCTGTTTTTT. It codes for CASSLYPRGTGELFF.

J is TRBJ1-5 and V is TRBV6-1; D unresolved. With 2 bases removed from V and 4 bases from J, the gap between germline ends came to 6 bases. From germline, CDR1 is MNHNS and CDR2 SASEGT. The CDR3 runs 13 residues. CDR3 DNA: TGTGCCAGCAGTGAACAGGCTAATCAGCCCCAGCATTTT. Encoded protein: CASSEQANQPQHF.

V gene TRBV10-2 combines with J gene TRBJ1-1; tentative D call: TRBD1 (5 bases). In germline, CDR1 is WSHSY, CDR2 SAAADI. This CDR3 region has 13 residues. The ends were cut back, 2 bases at V and 3 bases at J, with 7 bases in the middle. CDR3 residues: CASSELRDTEAFF. In DNA, the CDR3 is TGCGCCAGCAGTGAGCTCAGGGACACTGAAGCTTTCTTT.

Note on this clone: Other DNA sequences in this specimen translate into the identical CDR3. This chain connects TRBV7-9 to TRBJ1-1; no reliable D call. This CDR3 has 12 residues. Trimming shortened V by 5 bases and J by 1 base, and 5 bases separated the two germline ends. From germline, CDR1 is SEHNR and CDR2 FQNEAQ (reference sequence). The CDR3 loop reads CASSRENTEAFF. For the CDR3, the DNA is TGTGCCAGCAGCCGGGAGAACACTGAAGCTTTCTTT.

The rearrangement uses TRBV19 and TRBJ1-5; D not resolved. Per the germline V gene, CDR1 is LNHDA and CDR2 is SQIVND (reference sequence). With 7 bases removed from V and 4 bases from J, the gap between germline ends came to 14 bases. The CDR3 runs to 14 residues. The CDR3 DNA is TGTGCCAGTACTTTCCGGGGAGGGAATCAGCCCCAGCATTTT. It translates to CASTFRGGNQPQHF.